The next 29 T cell receptor beta chains were all read from a single sample in a study of OX40 agonist ivuxolimab in advanced cancers. The data were produced by immunoSEQ multiplex PCR, yet TCRdb's version contains in-frame clones alone and is incomplete. The repertoire holds over 70,000 clones, with 65% to 90% as singletons. The input for sequencing was CD4+ or CD8+ T cells sorted from blood, taken in a trial of the OX40 agonist ivuxolimab. The receptors come from an adult with an advanced solid tumor such as melanoma, head and neck, liver or kidney cancer.

This clone was seen a handful of times. J is TRBJ1-5 and V is TRBV5-1; 9 nucleotides match TRBD1. The CDR3 consists of 13 residues. Germline trimming cut 1 base from V and 7 bases from J; bases unmatched to any gene: 0. Germline CDR1 and CDR2: SGHRS and YFSETQ. In nucleotides, the CDR3 is TGCGCCAGCAGCTTGACAGGGGGCCAGCCCCAGCATTTT. Translating it yields CASSLTGGQPQHF.

This chain links TRBV11-3 with TRBJ2-5, with TRBD1 matching over 10 bases. The CDR3 runs to 15 residues. J lost 5 bases, V lost 1 base, and 4 bases had no gene match. Germline CDR1 SGHNT, CDR2 YENEEA. The CDR3 reads CASSLGGQGPETQYF. The CDR3 DNA reads as TGTGCCAGCAGCTTAGGGGGACAGGGGCCCGAGACCCAGTACTTC.

The chain combines TRBV19 with TRBJ1-2, with 7 bases that match TRBD1. Trimming cost V 5 bases and J 8 bases; bases outside gene matches: 11. The germline CDR1 and CDR2 sequences are LNHDA and SQIVND (reference sequence). The CDR3 consists of 14 residues. For the CDR3, the DNA is TGTGCCAGTAGTCCGGACAGGCTCCTCGGAGGCTACACCTTC. Translated, it gives CASSPDRLLGGYTF.

This clone turned up a few times. The genes are TRBV11-2 and TRBJ2-2; TRBD2 might be the D (5 bases). The CDR3 is made up of 17 amino acids. Trimming removed 5 bases at V and 0 bases at J, with 16 bases between. Per germline, CDR1 SGHAT and CDR2 FQNNGV. The CDR3 coding sequence is TGTGCCAGCAGCCCCAGTAGGTGGGAGCCGAACACCGGGGAGCTGTTTTTT. It codes for CASSPSRWEPNTGELFF.

The rearrangement joins TRBV28 to TRBJ1-5, with D perhaps TRBD1 (5 bases). The CDR3 has 16 amino acids. Germline CDR1 reads MDHEN; CDR2 reads SYDVKM. V was cut by 5 bases and J by 5 bases, with 19 bases left in between. The CDR3 coding sequence is TGTGCCAGCAGTCCCGGGACGTCTGGGCGGTATCAGCCCCAGCATTTT. Its translation is CASSPGTSGRYQPQHF.

This clone has only a few counts. This chain links TRBV5-1 with TRBJ1-6, with D unresolved. Germline CDR1 and CDR2: SGHRS and YFSETQ. With 6 bases removed from V and 7 bases from J, the gap between germline ends came to 20 bases. This CDR3 comprises 16 residues. DNA of the CDR3: TGCGCCAGCACCATAACACCGGGCGACGGCAATTCACCCCTCCACTTT. Its protein is CASTITPGDGNSPLHF.

V is TRBV7-9 and J is TRBJ1-3; the D gene is possibly TRBD1 (5 bases). Trimming left V 5 bases short and J 2 bases short, with 16 bases between. Germline CDR1 SEHNR, CDR2 FQNEAQ (reference sequence). The CDR3 loop spans 16 amino acids. The CDR3 is CASSPFRQTAGNTIYF. CDR3 coding DNA: TGTGCCAGCAGCCCTTTCCGACAGACTGCTGGAAACACCATATATTTT.

The CDR3 DNA follows: TGCAGCGTTGAAGGAGTGGGACTAGCGGGGGGCATTGGCACAGATACGCAGTATTTT. Translating it yields CSVEGVGLAGGIGTDTQYF. The chain combines TRBV29-1 with TRBJ2-3, with 15 bases aligning to TRBD2. The CDR3 runs to 19 residues. Looked up from germline, CDR1 is SQVTM and CDR2 is ANQGSEA. V lost 1 base and J lost 1; bases outside the gene matches: 9.

The V gene is TRBV15, the J gene TRBJ2-3; D is unclear. The CDR3 spans 14 residues. V was clipped by 6 bases and J by 0 bases, with 10 bases between them. CDR1 and CDR2 (germline): LNHNV, YYDKDF (reference sequence). CDR3 amino acids: CATRLTVSTDTQYF. The CDR3, as DNA: TGTGCCACCAGATTAACAGTGAGCACAGATACGCAGTATTTT.

The V call is TRBV9, the J call TRBJ2-7; D remains ambiguous. V was clipped by 0 bases and J by 3 bases, with 13 bases between them. The CDR3 runs 15 residues. Germline lookup yields CDR1 SGDLS and CDR2 YYNGEE. The CDR3 region has the DNA TGTGCCAGCAGCGTAGAATTTGGTCTGATCTACGAGCAGTACTTC. Encoded protein: CASSVEFGLIYEQYF.

The sample holds a few counts of this clone. The sample has other DNA sequences that encode this CDR3 too. The chain recombines TRBV18 with TRBJ1-6, with 8 nucleotides matching TRBD1. After removal of 0 bases from V and 7 bases from J, the junction contained 5 bases not matched to a gene. Germline V gene data show CDR1 as KGHSH and CDR2 as LQKENI. This CDR3 region has 16 residues. CDR3: CASSPPTGARNSPLHF. CDR3 DNA: TGTGCCAGCTCACCACCGACAGGGGCCAGAAATTCACCCCTCCACTTT. Full variable domain (missing parts from reference TRBV18 and TRBJ1-6): NAGVMQNPRHLVRRRGQEARLRCSPMKGHSHVYWYRQLPEEGLKFMVYLQKENIIDESGMPKERFSAEFPKEGPSILRIQQVVRGDSAAYFCASSPPTGARNSPLHFGNGTRLTVT.

The count of this clone is one. The J gene is TRBJ1-6, the V gene TRBV11-3; D may be TRBD1 (6 bases). This CDR3 has 12 amino acids. Germline V gene lookup returns CDR1 SGHNT and CDR2 YENEEA. V lost 4 bases and J 8 bases, leaving 6 bases between the germline ends. The CDR3 nucleotides read TGTGCCAGCAGCTACAGGGATTCACCCCTCCACTTT. This sequence encodes CASSYRDSPLHF.

The rearrangement uses TRBV7-2 and TRBJ1-2; D perhaps matches TRBD1 (5 bases). The V and J ends lost 1 base and 4 bases respectively, with 13 bases between them. The CDR3 extends over 15 amino acids. From germline, CDR1 is SGHTA and CDR2 FQGNSA. The CDR3 loop is CASSLGFGGGYGYTF. The DNA for the CDR3 is TGTGCCAGCAGCTTAGGGTTCGGGGGTGGCTATGGCTACACCTTC.

J is TRBJ1-5 and V is TRBV27; D not resolved. The CDR3 loop spans 14 amino acids. CDR1 is MNHEY and CDR2 is SMNVEV in the germline V gene (reference sequence). V was clipped by 2 bases and J by 9 bases, with 14 bases between them. CDR3: CASSLQAGQWPQHF. The CDR3 DNA sequence: TGTGCCAGCAGTTTACAGGCCGGGCAGTGGCCCCAGCATTTT.

The V and J genes are TRBV4-1 and TRBJ2-6, with a weak D call TRBD2 (7 bases). Trimming cost V 2 bases and J 4 bases, with 15 bases left between them. The CDR3 is 17 amino acids. The germline CDR1 and CDR2 sequences are MGHRA and YSYEKL. This CDR3 reads CASSQSPGGRGANVLTF. The CDR3 nucleotides are TGCGCCAGCAGCCAAAGTCCCGGGGGGCGAGGGGCCAACGTCCTGACTTTC.

The chain carries TRBV7-6 and TRBJ1-5; no reliable D call. The V end was cut by 1 base, the J end by 3 bases, with 7 bases between. Looked up from germline, CDR1 is SGHVS and CDR2 is FNYEAQ. There are 14 residues in the CDR3. CDR3 in amino acids: CASSLGRFNQPQHF. DNA of the CDR3: TGTGCCAGCAGCTTAGGGCGCTTCAATCAGCCCCAGCATTTT.

The V call is TRBV19, the J call TRBJ2-3, with TRBD2 matching over 8 bases. The germline V gene has CDR1 LNHDA and CDR2 SQIVND (reference sequence). V lost 5 bases and J lost 0; bases outside the gene matches: 16. This CDR3 has 19 residues. CDR3 sequence (DNA): TGTGCCAGTAGTGGCGCTAAGGAGCGGGGGCATCCTAGCACAGATACGCAGTATTTT. As protein: CASSGAKERGHPSTDTQYF.

V is TRBV2 and J is TRBJ2-2, with 8 positions matching TRBD1. V lost 4 bases and J lost 5; bases outside the gene matches: 6. In germline, CDR1 is SNHLY, CDR2 FYNNEI. The CDR3 is made up of 15 amino acids. CDR3 sequence: CASSVGRGHTGELFF. The DNA for the CDR3 is TGTGCCAGCAGTGTAGGCAGGGGGCATACCGGGGAGCTGTTTTTT.

V is TRBV7-2 and J is TRBJ2-3, with D possibly TRBD2 on 6 matching bases. Germline values: CDR1 SGHTA, CDR2 FQGNSA. Trimming left V 5 bases short and J 1 base short, with 16 bases between. The CDR3 has 16 residues. The CDR3 DNA sequence: TGTGCCAGCAGCGTCTCGCGGGACTCCGGCACAGATACGCAGTATTTT. This gives the protein CASSVSRDSGTDTQYF.

This chain links TRBV4-2 with TRBJ1-2; a possible D gene is TRBD1 (6 bases). CDR3 length: 14 residues. V was shortened by 4 bases and J by 2 bases, with 11 bases between the two germline ends. The germline V gene has CDR1 LGHNA and CDR2 YNFKEQ. The CDR3 region is CASSPLDRNYGYTF. DNA of the CDR3: TGTGCCAGCAGCCCCCTGGACAGAAACTATGGCTACACCTTC.

This clone was observed a handful of times. This specimen includes other DNA sequences encoding the same CDR3. This sequence joins TRBV4-1 and TRBJ1-5; D call uncertain. CDR1 and CDR2 (germline): MGHRA, YSYEKL. With 2 bases removed from V and 4 bases from J, the gap between germline ends came to 6 bases. The CDR3 is made up of 13 amino acids. This chain's CDR3 is CASSQNENQPQHF. The CDR3 DNA sequence: TGCGCCAGCAGCCAAAATGAAAATCAGCCCCAGCATTTT.

Comment on this clone: The junction shows a germline mismatch at one end, possibly a read error. The rearrangement joins TRBV4-1 to TRBJ2-7; D may be TRBD2 (6 bases). The CDR3 is 14 amino acids. Germline V gives CDR1 MGHRA, CDR2 YSYEKL. The CDR3 here is CASSQPGTLYGQYF. The CDR3 DNA follows: TGCGCCAGCAGCCAACCCGGGACTCTCTACGGGCAGTACTTC.

This chain links TRBV6-5 with TRBJ1-2; a weak D match, TRBD1 (6 bases). The germline V gene encodes CDR1 MNHEY and CDR2 SVGAGI. This CDR3 comprises 13 residues. V was trimmed by 4 bases and J by 4 bases, leaving 10 bases between them. CDR3 amino acids: CASSSDSPYGYTF. CDR3 in DNA: TGTGCCAGCAGTTCGGACAGCCCCTATGGCTACACCTTC.

This chain uses TRBV7-7 with TRBJ2-3; 9 bases agree with TRBD2. CDR3 length: 17 residues. With 0 bases clipped from V and 1 base from J, the junction kept 5 bases outside the gene matches. Germline values: CDR1 SSHAT, CDR2 FNYEAQ (reference sequence). For the CDR3, the DNA is TGTGCCAGCAGCTTAGCGCTGGTAGCGGGGGGCACAGATACGCAGTATTTT. This sequence encodes CASSLALVAGGTDTQYF.

V usage is TRBV30 and J usage is TRBJ2-7; D is unclear. The CDR3 extends over 13 amino acids. Germline-derived CDR1 and CDR2 are GTSNPN and SVGIG (reference sequence). V lost 3 bases to trimming and J lost 0 bases, with 9 bases between them. CDR3 loop: CAWSSLNSYEQYF. The CDR3 bases are TGTGCCTGGAGCAGCCTAAACTCCTACGAGCAGTACTTC.

The gene calls are TRBV11-2 and TRBJ1-1; D is possibly TRBD1 (5 bases). From germline, CDR1 is SGHAT and CDR2 FQNNGV. V lost 4 bases, J lost 4 bases, and 16 bases lay in between. This CDR3 has 15 residues. CDR3 sequence (DNA): TGTGCCAGCAGCTCAAGCCGTGTGGGGGTCACTGAAGCTTTCTTT. Its protein is CASSSSRVGVTEAFF.

The gene calls are TRBV11-2 and TRBJ2-2; D possibly corresponds to TRBD1 (6 bases). The germline V gene encodes CDR1 SGHAT and CDR2 FQNNGV. Trimming stripped 5 bases from V and 1 base from J, with 14 bases between. The CDR3 is made up of 16 amino acids. The CDR3 region has the DNA TGTGCCAGCAGCCAACGGCAGGGGAGGAACACCGGGGAGCTGTTTTTT. Protein: CASSQRQGRNTGELFF.

The rearrangement uses TRBV7-2 and TRBJ2-2; 8 nucleotides align to TRBD2. The V gene end was trimmed by 2 bases and the J gene end by 4 bases; junction bases not matched to a gene: 6. The CDR3 extends over 16 amino acids. CDR1 is SGHTA, CDR2 FQGNSA, per germline. The CDR3 nucleotides are TGTGCCAGCAGCTTATCCGGCGGGGGGCGCACCGGGGAGCTGTTTTTT. Its translation is CASSLSGGGRTGELFF.

The chain carries TRBV5-4 and TRBJ1-4, with TRBD1 matching 9 bases. CDR1 and CDR2 from the germline V gene are SGHNT and YYREEE (reference sequence). Trimming at V came to 4 bases and at J to 1 base, leaving 5 bases not matched to a gene. The CDR3 covers 16 residues. The CDR3 is CASSVRQGETNEKLFF. As DNA, the CDR3 is TGTGCCAGCAGCGTAAGACAGGGGGAAACTAATGAAAAACTGTTTTTT.